The 14 T cell receptor beta chains reported below all come from one sample, sequenced in a study of T-cell reconstitution after alpha-beta-depleted transplantation in children. For TCRbeta, the library was prepared with unique molecular identifiers. TCRdb analysed the PCR reads with MiXCR anew, one entry per CDR3 protein. Here the sample spans 500,000 or so distinct CDR3 sequences, approximately 32% being singletons. This sample comprised PBMCs from the stem cell graft donor, obtained from the stem cell graft. The source is a human donor who donated a stem cell graft to a child with aplastic anemia.

V is TRBV2 and J is TRBJ2-5; D gene ambiguous. V lost 4 bases, J lost 5 bases, and 11 bases lay in between. Germline loops: CDR1 SNHLY, CDR2 FYNNEI. The CDR3 is made up of 13 amino acids. The CDR3 nucleotides read TGTGCCAGCAGTGCGATCATTAGGGAGACCCAGTACTTC. The encoded protein is CASSAIIRETQYF.

This clonotype was seen a few times. The gene calls are TRBV20-1 and TRBJ2-3; TRBD2 matches 9 bases. The J segment lost 2 bases and the V segment lost 6 bases, leaving 6 bases of the junction unmatched. This CDR3 spans 14 amino acids. Germline-derived CDR1 and CDR2 are DFQATT and SNEGSKA (reference sequence). The CDR3 sequence: CSASSGSYTDTQYF. CDR3 nucleotide sequence: TGCAGTGCAAGTAGCGGGAGTTACACAGATACGCAGTATTTT.

The chain joins TRBV6-5 to TRBJ2-5; D is perhaps TRBD2 (5 bases). V dropped 0 bases and J dropped 4 bases, with 9 bases sitting between them. Germline V gene data show CDR1 as MNHEY and CDR2 as SVGAGI. There are 14 residues in the CDR3. The CDR3 DNA reads TGTGCCAGCAGTTACTCGGGCAGCGGAGAGACCCAGTACTTC. This sequence encodes CASSYSGSGETQYF.

The chain combines TRBV20-1 with TRBJ2-3, with unresolved D. The CDR3 sequence is 13 residues long. CDR1 and CDR2 from the germline V gene are DFQATT and SNEGSKA (reference sequence). The V end was cut by 6 bases, the J end by 3 bases, with 13 bases between. The CDR3 sequence is CSATRSETDTQYF. For the CDR3, the DNA is TGCAGTGCAACCCGGAGTGAGACAGATACGCAGTATTTT.

The V and J genes are TRBV7-2 and TRBJ2-3, with D possibly being TRBD1 or TRBD2 (5 bases each). Germline V gene sequence: CDR1 SGHTA, CDR2 FQGNSA. This CDR3 has 11 amino acids. V was pared by 5 bases and J by 5 bases, with 5 bases between. As DNA, the CDR3 is TGTGCCAGCAGCGGGGGAGATACGCAGTATTTT. Translating it yields CASSGGDTQYF. Looking up the rest from reference TRBV7-2 and TRBJ2-3 gives the full variable domain: GAGVSQSPSNKVTEKGKDVELRCDPISGHTALYWYRQSLGQGLEFLIYFQGNSAPDKSGLPSDRFSAERTGGSVSTLTIQRTQQEDSAVYLCASSGGDTQYFGPGTRLTVL.

The chain combines TRBV20-1 with TRBJ1-1, with D possibly TRBD1 on 6 matching bases. The V gene's germline CDR1 is DFQATT and CDR2 SNEGSKA (reference sequence). The CDR3 runs 18 residues. Trimming removed 2 bases from V and 1 base from J, with 23 bases in between. CDR3 bases: TGCAGTGCTAGACCACAGGACCGGGACACAATCTGGAACACTGAAGCTTTCTTT. This codes for CSARPQDRDTIWNTEAFF.

V gene TRBV9 combines with J gene TRBJ2-1; maybe TRBD2 (6 bases). Germline values: CDR1 SGDLS, CDR2 YYNGEE. Deletions cut 7 bases from V and 8 bases from J, with 10 bases between. This CDR3 comprises 11 residues. CDR3 amino acids: CASARRDEQFF. The CDR3 nucleotides are TGTGCCAGCGCCCGGAGGGATGAGCAGTTCTTC.

This clonotype was seen a handful of times. CDR3 nucleotide sequence: TGTGCCAGCAGTGGTCTGGAGTTCCAAGAGACCCAGTACTTC. Its protein product is CASSGLEFQETQYF. V usage is TRBV12-3 or TRBV12-4 and J usage is TRBJ2-5, with D hard to call. Trimming left V 5 bases short and J 1 base short, with 11 bases between. This CDR3 is 14 amino acids long.

The chain combines TRBV10-3 with TRBJ1-1; D unclear. Germline values: CDR1 ENHRY, CDR2 SYGVKD. V shed 4 bases and J shed 7 bases, with 10 bases lying between them. This CDR3 spans 12 amino acids. The DNA for the CDR3 is TGTGCCATCAGTGTAAGGGCCGGTGAAGCTTTCTTT. Translation gives CAISVRAGEAFF.

This sequence joins TRBV20-1 and TRBJ2-5; TRBD2 might be the D (5 bases). The V gene's germline CDR1 is DFQATT and CDR2 SNEGSKA (reference sequence). The CDR3 is 12 amino acids. Trimming took 3 bases from V and 7 from J, leaving 12 bases between them. CDR3 sequence: CSARRTAWTQYF. DNA for the CDR3: TGCAGTGCTAGGCGGACTGCGTGGACCCAGTACTTC.

CDR3 DNA: TGCAGTGCTAGAGAAGGCAGCAGCAATCAGCCCCAGCATTTT. Translated, it gives CSAREGSSNQPQHF. This chain links TRBV20-1 with TRBJ1-5, with D unclear. Trimming removed 0 bases at V and 1 base at J, with 7 bases between. The CDR3 is 14 amino acids. Per the germline V gene, CDR1 is DFQATT and CDR2 is SNEGSKA (reference sequence).

This chain connects TRBV12-3 or TRBV12-4 to TRBJ2-7, with D perhaps TRBD1 (5 bases). CDR3 length equals 16 residues. V shed 5 bases and J shed 2 bases, with 19 bases lying between them. The CDR3 coding sequence is TGTGCCAGCAGTCAGGGTACTCATCTTCTACCCTACGAGCAGTACTTC. Protein sequence: CASSQGTHLLPYEQYF.

This clonotype was found a few times. The V call is TRBV20-1, the J call TRBJ2-7; 8 positions match TRBD2. The CDR3 consists of 15 residues. V shed 2 bases, J shed 6 bases, and the junction held 12 bases outside the gene matches. CDR1 DFQATT and CDR2 SNEGSKA come from the germline V gene (reference sequence). The CDR3 sequence: CSARSGPAGVGEQYF. The CDR3 DNA is TGCAGTGCTAGATCGGGCCCAGCGGGAGTGGGCGAGCAGTACTTC.

This clonotype was seen a handful of times. The chain links TRBV18 to TRBJ1-1, with D tentatively TRBD1 (5 bases). V was trimmed by 2 bases and J by 5 bases, leaving 24 bases between them. The germline gives CDR1 KGHSH, CDR2 LQKENI. The CDR3 loop spans 18 amino acids. CDR3 residues: CASSPRLGWARGETEAFF. The DNA for the CDR3 is TGTGCCAGCTCACCAAGGTTGGGGTGGGCGAGGGGAGAAACTGAAGCTTTCTTT.